These 3 T cell receptor beta chains came from one sample sequenced in a study of radiation and T cells in renal cell carcinoma. Sequencing used immunoSEQ multiplex PCR; TCRdb keeps in-frame clones, though not all of them. The sample holds roughly 130,000 clones, about 81% seen once. The time point here: blood 2 weeks post-SBRT. Treatment: 15 Gy SBRT to primary tumor, nephrectomy 4 weeks later. This sample comprised blood, obtained from a patient whose treatment included radiotherapy and nephrectomy. Every receptor here comes from a woman aged 55-75 years with renal cell carcinoma.

V is TRBV7-3 and J is TRBJ2-7; no reliable D call. The CDR3 is made up of 13 amino acids. V was pared by 5 bases and J by 6 bases, with 14 bases between. CDR1 is SGHTA and CDR2 is FQGTGA in the germline V gene. CDR3 loop: CASSPTTDSEQYF. In DNA form, the CDR3 reads TGTGCCAGCAGCCCAACGACGGATTCCGAGCAGTACTTC.

In its sample, this clone was seen a few times. The chain's CDR3 is CASSLVLFAGGEGLAKNIQYF. The CDR3 nucleotides read TGCGCCAGCAGCTTGGTTCTATTTGCGGGGGGCGAGGGTTTGGCCAAAAACATTCAGTACTTC. The chain uses TRBV5-1 and TRBJ2-4, with 8 bases aligning to TRBD2. CDR1 is SGHRS and CDR2 is YFSETQ in the germline V gene. The trim removed 0 bases at V and 1 base at J, leaving 18 bases unmatched. This CDR3 contains 21 residues.

The CDR3 region has the DNA TGTGCCACCAGCAGAGACCCGGACAGGGGGCGGGAGCAGTACTTC. Protein: CATSRDPDRGREQYF. The V call is TRBV15, the J call TRBJ2-7, with 11 bases fitting TRBD1. V lost 0 bases and J lost 7; bases outside the gene matches: 5. The CDR3 length is 15 residues. In germline, CDR1 is LNHNV, CDR2 YYDKDF (reference sequence).